This T cell receptor beta chain is drawn from a study of blood T cells in healthy people across ages. General study findings and limits: Using unsorted PBMCs precluded a conclusive naive versus antigen-experienced comparison.

The V gene end was trimmed by 3 bases and the J gene end by 6 bases; junction bases not matched to a gene: 14. Looked up from germline, CDR1 is MGHRA and CDR2 is YSYEKL. The CDR3 spans 17 residues. Through a sample-barcoded 5' primer and a J-beta primer mix, a second PCR was run for 7 to 11 cycles. The template-switch adaptor, which had 12 random nucleotides, put a tag on each cDNA molecule. Every sample produced at least 3 million CDR3-containing paired-end reads. TCRdb itself ran the 5' RACE reads through MiXCR, one entry per CDR3 protein. This sample has over 600,000 distinct CDR3 sequences, with roughly 50% found just once. As regards this clonotype: Its cognate antigen is unknown.

Sequenced input: blood. This receptor was identified in a man aged 40-50 years in good health. The chain uses TRBV4-1 and TRBJ1-2; 9 bases are shared with TRBD1. DNA for the CDR3: TGCGCCAGCAGCCAGACCCGACATAACACAGGGGGCGATGGCTACACCTTC. The encoded protein is CASSQTRHNTGGDGYTF.